A few counts support the clone carrying this T cell receptor (beta chain). These data belong to a study of cytomegalovirus exposure and HLA in healthy donors. CDR3 size: 15 residues. Trimming at V came to 8 bases and at J to 0 bases, leaving 6 bases not matched to a gene. Germline CDR1 is SGDLS and CDR2 is YYNGEE. A multiplex PCR was run with 60 Vbeta primers and 13 Jbeta primers. Method: immunoSEQ multiplex PCR; TCRdb's copy keeps in-frame clones and lacks some. Of approximately 150,000 clones listed, more than 65% are singletons. Sequences were obtained from PBMCs. This rearrangement joins TRBV9 to TRBJ2-5; 11 nucleotides align to TRBD2. This sequence was found in a woman aged 35 to 49 in good health and CMV-seropositive. CDR3 sequence (DNA): TGTGCCAGAAACCTACTAGCGGGGGACCAAGAGACCCAGTACTTC. This translates into CARNLLAGDQETQYF.